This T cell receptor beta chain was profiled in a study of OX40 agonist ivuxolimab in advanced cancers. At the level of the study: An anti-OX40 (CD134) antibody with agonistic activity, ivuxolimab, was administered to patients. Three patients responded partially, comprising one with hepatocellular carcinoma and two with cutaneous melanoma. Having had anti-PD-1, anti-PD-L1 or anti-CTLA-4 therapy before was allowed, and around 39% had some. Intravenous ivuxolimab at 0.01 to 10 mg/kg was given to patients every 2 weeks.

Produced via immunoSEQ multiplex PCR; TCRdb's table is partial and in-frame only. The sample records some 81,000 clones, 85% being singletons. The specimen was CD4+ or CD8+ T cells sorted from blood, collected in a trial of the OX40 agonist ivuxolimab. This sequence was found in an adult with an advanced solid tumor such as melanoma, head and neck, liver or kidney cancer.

The CDR3 DNA sequence: TGCGCCAGCAGTGAACCGGGTGGGCAAACTGAAGCTTTCTTT. It is translated as CASSEPGGQTEAFF. J is TRBJ1-1 and V is TRBV10-2, with unresolved D. This CDR3 has 14 residues. V gave up 3 bases and J gave up 5 bases, with 13 bases separating them. CDR1 WSHSY and CDR2 SAAADI come from the germline V gene.